These T cell receptor beta chains were read from a single sample in a study of T cells after yellow fever vaccination. Each CDR3 protein is one row after TCRdb ran MiXCR on the 5' RACE reads. The table has 250,000 to 300,000 distinct CDR3 sequences, roughly 5.2% seen once. The sample here was CD4+ T cells sorted from PBMCs, taken on the day of the yellow fever booster vaccination. The receptors were sampled from a man between 18 and 29 years old who received the YFV17D yellow fever vaccine. Each CDR3 is given with its conserved first and last residue. A D gene is named only where the DNA matches it firmly. Expanded clones are given a class, and other clones once, few, many or no size at all.

clone size: few; V gene: TRBV7-3; J gene: TRBJ2-1; D gene: TRBD2; CDR3 protein: CASSLAGPYNEQFF; CDR3 DNA: TGTGCCAGCTCGCTAGCGGGCCCTTACAATGAGCAGTTCTTC
clone size: few; V gene: TRBV25-1; J gene: TRBJ1-6; D gene: NA; CDR3 protein: CASSESAVGFTPLHF; CDR3 DNA: TGTGCCAGCAGTGAGTCGGCAGTGGGTTTTACACCCCTCCACTTT
clone size: few; V gene: TRBV9; J gene: TRBJ1-2; D gene: TRBD1; CDR3 protein: CASSVDPGQGGYGYTF; CDR3 DNA: TGTGCCAGCAGCGTAGACCCGGGACAGGGAGGCTATGGCTACACCTTC
clone size: few; V gene: TRBV7-2; J gene: TRBJ1-6; D gene: NA; CDR3 protein: CASSSGALDSPLHF; CDR3 DNA: TGTGCCAGCAGCTCCGGGGCGCTGGATTCACCCCTCCACTTT
clone size: many; V gene: TRBV7-2; J gene: TRBJ2-5; D gene: NA; CDR3 protein: CASSLRAGSSGETQYF; CDR3 DNA: TGTGCCAGCAGTCTTAGGGCGGGGTCGAGCGGAGAGACCCAGTACTTC
clone size: NA; V gene: TRBV7-7; J gene: TRBJ2-3; D gene: NA; CDR3 protein: CASSPTGTSTDTQYF; CDR3 DNA: TGTGCCAGCAGCCCGACAGGGACTAGCACAGATACGCAGTATTTT
clone size: many; V gene: TRBV29-1; J gene: TRBJ1-2; D gene: NA; CDR3 protein: CSDAAGSGGYTF; CDR3 DNA: TGCAGCGACGCCGCAGGGTCGGGAGGCTACACCTTC
clone size: few; V gene: TRBV12-3/TRBV12-4; J gene: TRBJ2-2; D gene: NA; CDR3 protein: CASIKTDTGELFF; CDR3 DNA: TGTGCCAGCATCAAGACAGACACCGGGGAGCTGTTTTTT
clone size: NA; V gene: TRBV18; J gene: TRBJ1-4; D gene: NA; CDR3 protein: CASSPGPVNEKLFF; CDR3 DNA: TGTGCCAGCTCACCGGGCCCCGTTAATGAAAAACTGTTTTTT
clone size: NA; V gene: TRBV4-2; J gene: TRBJ2-1; D gene: NA; CDR3 protein: CASSQVLSKDEQFF; CDR3 DNA: TGTGCCAGCAGCCAAGTCCTGAGCAAGGATGAGCAGTTCTTC
clone size: NA; V gene: TRBV11-2; J gene: TRBJ2-3; D gene: NA; CDR3 protein: CASSFKGVKSTDTQYF; CDR3 DNA: TGTGCCAGCAGCTTCAAGGGGGTCAAGAGCACAGATACGCAGTATTTT
clone size: NA; V gene: TRBV20-1; J gene: TRBJ2-5; D gene: NA; CDR3 protein: CSARDRQRGETQYF; CDR3 DNA: TGCAGTGCTAGAGATAGGCAGCGAGGGGAGACCCAGTACTTC
clone size: few; V gene: TRBV29-1; J gene: TRBJ1-1; D gene: TRBD1; CDR3 protein: CSVKGGAGTEAFF; CDR3 DNA: TGCAGCGTGAAAGGGGGCGCGGGGACTGAAGCTTTCTTT
clone size: many; V gene: TRBV7-2; J gene: TRBJ1-4; D gene: NA; CDR3 protein: CASSRMKSEKLFF; CDR3 DNA: TGTGCCAGCAGTCGCATGAAAAGTGAAAAACTGTTTTTT
clone size: few; V gene: TRBV20-1; J gene: TRBJ1-3; D gene: NA; CDR3 protein: CSARTRGSGNTIYF; CDR3 DNA: TGCAGTGCTAGGACACGGGGGAGTGGAAACACCATATATTTT
clone size: NA; V gene: TRBV9; J gene: TRBJ2-1; D gene: NA; CDR3 protein: CASRARPGANNEQFF; CDR3 DNA: TGTGCCAGCAGGGCTAGACCGGGGGCGAACAATGAGCAGTTCTTC
clone size: NA; V gene: TRBV7-2; J gene: TRBJ2-2; D gene: TRBD1; CDR3 protein: CASSLGQGLITGELFF; CDR3 DNA: TGTGCCAGCAGCTTAGGACAGGGCCTCATCACCGGGGAGCTGTTTTTT
clone size: NA; V gene: TRBV7-2; J gene: TRBJ2-5; D gene: NA; CDR3 protein: CASSLEAAGQETQYF; CDR3 DNA: TGTGCCAGCAGCTTAGAGGCTGCGGGACAAGAGACCCAGTACTTC
clone size: many; V gene: TRBV20-1; J gene: TRBJ2-1; D gene: NA; CDR3 protein: CSARDSRGGAYNEQFF; CDR3 DNA: TGCAGTGCTAGAGACTCCCGGGGCGGGGCCTACAATGAGCAGTTCTTC
clone size: NA; V gene: TRBV7-2; J gene: TRBJ1-1; D gene: NA; CDR3 protein: CASSSTPQYTEAFF; CDR3 DNA: TGTGCCAGCAGCTCCACCCCCCAGTACACTGAAGCTTTCTTT
clone size: NA; V gene: TRBV2; J gene: TRBJ2-5; D gene: NA; CDR3 protein: CASSETVPQYF; CDR3 DNA: TGTGCCAGCAGTGAAACAGTGCCCCAGTACTTC
clone size: few; V gene: TRBV29-1; J gene: TRBJ2-2; D gene: NA; CDR3 protein: CSVEGQLNTGELFF; CDR3 DNA: TGCAGCGTTGAAGGGCAGCTGAACACCGGGGAGCTGTTTTTT
clone size: few; V gene: TRBV19; J gene: TRBJ1-1; D gene: NA; CDR3 protein: CAIQGYTEAFF; CDR3 DNA: TGTGCCATCCAGGGGTACACTGAAGCTTTCTTT
clone size: few; V gene: TRBV20-1; J gene: TRBJ1-2; D gene: NA; CDR3 protein: CSASGDRSLSGYTF; CDR3 DNA: TGCAGTGCTAGCGGCGACAGGTCTCTATCGGGCTACACCTTC
clone size: NA; V gene: TRBV19; J gene: TRBJ2-7; D gene: NA; CDR3 protein: CASSIRGPYEQYF; CDR3 DNA: TGTGCCAGTAGTATACGGGGACCCTACGAGCAGTACTTC
clone size: many; V gene: TRBV7-2; J gene: TRBJ1-3; D gene: NA; CDR3 protein: CASSFIGTSGNTIYF; CDR3 DNA: TGTGCCAGCAGCTTTATCGGGACTTCTGGAAACACCATATATTTT
clone size: few; V gene: TRBV3-1; J gene: TRBJ2-5; D gene: NA; CDR3 protein: CASSPTGHLETQYF; CDR3 DNA: TGTGCCAGCAGCCCGACCGGACACTTAGAGACCCAGTACTTC
clone size: NA; V gene: TRBV4-1; J gene: TRBJ2-7; D gene: NA; CDR3 protein: CASSQERGGLYEQYF; CDR3 DNA: TGCGCCAGCAGCCAAGAAAGGGGCGGATTATACGAGCAGTACTTC
clone size: many; V gene: TRBV5-1; J gene: TRBJ2-3; D gene: TRBD2; CDR3 protein: CASSEPRAGPRTDTQYF; CDR3 DNA: TGCGCCAGCAGCGAACCCAGAGCGGGACCTCGCACAGATACGCAGTATTTT
clone size: many; V gene: TRBV7-9; J gene: TRBJ2-2; D gene: TRBD2; CDR3 protein: CASSPGLAGGLDGELFF; CDR3 DNA: TGTGCCAGCAGCCCCGGACTAGCGGGGGGATTGGACGGGGAGCTGTTTTTT
clone size: many; V gene: TRBV12-3/TRBV12-4; J gene: TRBJ2-5; D gene: NA; CDR3 protein: CASSLLSPGLETQYF; CDR3 DNA: TGTGCCAGCAGTTTATTATCGCCAGGTCTGGAGACCCAGTACTTC
clone size: few; V gene: TRBV5-1; J gene: TRBJ1-1; D gene: NA; CDR3 protein: CASRDPGGTEAFF; CDR3 DNA: TGCGCCAGCCGGGACCCTGGAGGGACTGAAGCTTTCTTT
clone size: many; V gene: TRBV7-2; J gene: TRBJ1-5; D gene: NA; CDR3 protein: CASSLRGGDQPQHF; CDR3 DNA: TGTGCCAGCAGCCTCAGGGGAGGTGATCAGCCCCAGCATTTT
clone size: few; V gene: TRBV20-1; J gene: TRBJ1-2; D gene: NA; CDR3 protein: CSASSVRQVVGGYTF; CDR3 DNA: TGCAGTGCTAGTAGTGTGAGACAGGTGGTAGGTGGCTACACCTTC
clone size: few; V gene: TRBV20-1; J gene: TRBJ1-1; D gene: NA; CDR3 protein: CSASRGRNTEAFF; CDR3 DNA: TGCAGTGCTTCGCGGGGGCGCAACACTGAAGCTTTCTTT
clone size: NA; V gene: TRBV4-1; J gene: TRBJ2-4; D gene: NA; CDR3 protein: CASSQTPAGENIQYF; CDR3 DNA: TGCGCCAGCAGCCAAACCCCTGCCGGGGAAAACATTCAGTACTTC
clone size: NA; V gene: TRBV20-1; J gene: TRBJ1-1; D gene: NA; CDR3 protein: CSAVPDPGAEAFF; CDR3 DNA: TGCAGTGCTGTACCGGACCCTGGGGCGGAAGCTTTCTTT
clone size: NA; V gene: TRBV7-6; J gene: TRBJ2-5; D gene: NA; CDR3 protein: CASSPTRAETQYF; CDR3 DNA: TGTGCCAGCAGCCCGACTCGCGCAGAGACCCAGTACTTC
clone size: few; V gene: TRBV5-4; J gene: TRBJ2-2; D gene: NA; CDR3 protein: CASSLALQGGTELFF; CDR3 DNA: TGTGCCAGCAGCTTGGCGTTACAGGGCGGAACGGAGCTGTTTTTT
clone size: NA; V gene: TRBV7-9; J gene: TRBJ2-1; D gene: NA; CDR3 protein: CASSLERVLDEQFF; CDR3 DNA: TGTGCCAGCAGCTTAGAACGGGTTTTAGATGAGCAGTTCTTC
clone size: NA; V gene: TRBV4-1; J gene: TRBJ1-1; D gene: NA; CDR3 protein: CASSQDRGTAAFF; CDR3 DNA: TGCGCCAGCAGCCAAGATCGAGGTACGGCAGCTTTCTTT
clone size: few; V gene: TRBV20-1; J gene: TRBJ2-4; D gene: TRBD2; CDR3 protein: CSARDPSGGLIQYF; CDR3 DNA: TGCAGTGCTAGAGATCCTAGCGGCGGGCTCATTCAGTACTTC
clone size: many; V gene: TRBV6-1; J gene: TRBJ2-3; D gene: TRBD2; CDR3 protein: CASSAWTSGWDTQYF; CDR3 DNA: TGTGCCAGCAGTGCCTGGACTAGCGGGTGGGATACGCAGTATTTT
clone size: NA; V gene: TRBV7-3; J gene: TRBJ2-2; D gene: NA; CDR3 protein: CASSKLRGTGELFF; CDR3 DNA: TGTGCCAGCAGCAAGCTCAGGGGAACCGGGGAGCTGTTTTTT
clone size: many; V gene: TRBV12-3/TRBV12-4; J gene: TRBJ2-3; D gene: TRBD1; CDR3 protein: CASSLVTGGDTQYF; CDR3 DNA: TGTGCCAGCAGTTTGGTAACAGGGGGAGATACGCAGTATTTT
clone size: NA; V gene: TRBV5-1; J gene: TRBJ1-1; D gene: TRBD1; CDR3 protein: CASSLTGETEAFF; CDR3 DNA: TGCGCCAGCAGCTTAACAGGGGAGACTGAAGCTTTCTTT
clone size: few; V gene: TRBV10-3; J gene: TRBJ2-1; D gene: TRBD2; CDR3 protein: CAISKMAGGLNEQFF; CDR3 DNA: TGTGCCATCAGCAAAATGGCGGGGGGGCTCAATGAGCAGTTCTTC
clone size: NA; V gene: TRBV6-5; J gene: TRBJ1-2; D gene: TRBD1; CDR3 protein: CASTSGTGPGYTF; CDR3 DNA: TGTGCCAGCACTTCAGGGACAGGCCCTGGCTACACCTTC
clone size: NA; V gene: TRBV18; J gene: TRBJ1-1; D gene: NA; CDR3 protein: CASSPPISRNTEAFF; CDR3 DNA: TGTGCCAGCTCACCACCAATCTCCAGGAACACTGAAGCTTTCTTT
clone size: few; V gene: TRBV28; J gene: TRBJ1-5; D gene: NA; CDR3 protein: CASSIGSSNQPQHF; CDR3 DNA: TGTGCCAGCAGCATCGGGAGTTCCAATCAGCCCCAGCATTTT
clone size: NA; V gene: TRBV5-1; J gene: TRBJ2-3; D gene: TRBD2; CDR3 protein: CASSTGLAGDTRGDTDTLYF; CDR3 DNA: TGCGCCAGCAGCACTGGACTAGCGGGGGATACACGAGGGGACACAGATACGCTGTATTTT
clone size: NA; V gene: TRBV27; J gene: TRBJ2-1; D gene: TRBD2; CDR3 protein: CASSLISGGSDEQFF; CDR3 DNA: TGTGCCAGCAGTTTAATTAGCGGGGGATCGGATGAGCAGTTCTTC
clone size: few; V gene: TRBV7-2; J gene: TRBJ1-6; D gene: TRBD1; CDR3 protein: CASSSWGTGYSPLHF; CDR3 DNA: TGTGCCAGCAGCTCTTGGGGGACAGGATATTCACCCCTCCACTTT
clone size: NA; V gene: TRBV28; J gene: TRBJ2-5; D gene: NA; CDR3 protein: CASSFAQTQYF; CDR3 DNA: TGTGCCAGCAGTTTTGCCCAGACCCAGTACTTC
clone size: few; V gene: TRBV7-2; J gene: TRBJ2-1; D gene: NA; CDR3 protein: CASSLSRDATYNEQFF; CDR3 DNA: TGTGCCAGCAGCTTAAGTCGTGACGCAACCTACAATGAGCAGTTCTTC
clone size: few; V gene: TRBV30; J gene: TRBJ1-5; D gene: TRBD1; CDR3 protein: CAWGRQGNQPQHF; CDR3 DNA: TGTGCCTGGGGTCGACAGGGGAATCAGCCCCAGCATTTT
clone size: NA; V gene: TRBV27; J gene: TRBJ1-5; D gene: TRBD1; CDR3 protein: CASSPGTGYQPQHF; CDR3 DNA: TGTGCCAGCAGCCCCGGGACAGGGTATCAGCCCCAGCATTTT